Each of the 18 T cell receptor beta chains below was sequenced from the same sample in a study of blood T cell repertoires in COVID-19. TCRdb's table, derived via immunoSEQ multiplex PCR, lists solely in-frame clones and lacks some. Counted here are 95,000 to 100,000 clones, more than 70% occurring once; the ten biggest clones make up roughly 11%. The source material was peripheral blood. The receptors derive from a woman aged 25-40 years with acute or convalescent COVID-19.

This rearrangement joins TRBV29-1 to TRBJ1-1; possibly TRBD1 for D (5 bases). V lost 5 bases and J 5 bases, leaving 15 bases between the germline ends. The germline CDR1 and CDR2 sequences are SQVTM and ANQGSEA. The CDR3 has 13 amino acids. The chain's CDR3 is CSVSEGVGTEAFF. The CDR3 bases are TGCAGCGTTTCAGAAGGGGTAGGGACTGAAGCTTTCTTT.

The chain employs TRBV15 and TRBJ2-2; D unclear. Trimming removed 5 bases from V and 0 bases from J, with 13 bases in between. The length of the CDR3 is 16 residues. The germline gives CDR1 LNHNV, CDR2 YYDKDF (reference sequence). CDR3 coding DNA: TGTGCCACCAGCTCCCGTCTAGTCTCGAACACCGGGGAGCTGTTTTTT. Translated, it gives CATSSRLVSNTGELFF.

The rearrangement uses TRBV4-1 and TRBJ1-1, with D uncertain. The germline gives CDR1 MGHRA, CDR2 YSYEKL. With 0 bases removed from V and 4 bases from J, the gap between germline ends came to 15 bases. This CDR3 comprises 16 residues. This CDR3 is CASSQDRGREVTEAFF. The CDR3 DNA is TGCGCCAGCAGCCAAGATAGAGGAAGGGAGGTCACTGAAGCTTTCTTT.

The CDR3 DNA follows: TGCGCCAGCAGCCCCGAGGGCATACTCACCGGGGAGCTGTTTTTT. It translates to CASSPEGILTGELFF. The chain is built from TRBV5-1 and TRBJ2-2; D is possibly TRBD2 (5 bases). CDR1 is SGHRS, CDR2 YFSETQ, per germline. The CDR3 totals 15 residues. V was trimmed by 4 bases and J by 4 bases, leaving 14 bases between them. Full variable domain (outside the CDR3, taken from reference TRBV5-1 and TRBJ2-2): KAGVTQTPRYLIKTRGQQVTLSCSPISGHRSVSWYQQTPGQGLQFLFEYFSETQRNKGNFPGRFSGRQFSNSRSEMNVSTLELGDSALYLCASSPEGILTGELFFGEGSRLTVL.

The V and J genes are TRBV6-5 and TRBJ2-7; D remains unclear. Trimming pared 0 bases from V and 4 bases from J, leaving 13 bases between. The CDR3 has 15 amino acids. The V gene's germline CDR1 is MNHEY and CDR2 SVGAGI. The CDR3, as DNA: TGTGCCAGCAGTTACTCCCCTTTGCAGTTTTACGAGCAGTACTTC. This encodes CASSYSPLQFYEQYF.

This chain's CDR3 is CASRRTGGDEKLFF. Here the CDR3 DNA reads TGTGCCAGCAGGAGGACAGGGGGCGACGAAAAACTGTTTTTT. The chain combines TRBV2 with TRBJ1-4; 11 bases are a match to TRBD1. V was clipped by 6 bases and J by 8 bases; unmatched bases: 5. Germline V gene lookup returns CDR1 SNHLY and CDR2 FYNNEI. CDR3 length equals 14 residues.

The chain joins TRBV5-1 to TRBJ1-6; D is perhaps TRBD1 (5 bases). Trimming cost V 0 bases and J 10 bases, with 11 bases left between them. Germline loops: CDR1 SGHRS, CDR2 YFSETQ. The CDR3 length is 14 residues. CDR3 residues: CASSLEGVYSPLHF. The CDR3 DNA is TGCGCCAGCAGCTTGGAAGGGGTATACTCACCCCTCCACTTT.

This sequence joins TRBV10-1 and TRBJ1-2; tentatively, D is TRBD1 (5 bases). The V end lost 6 bases, the J end lost 4 bases, and 15 bases lay between the germline ends. The germline CDR1 and CDR2 sequences are WNHNN and SYGVQD (reference sequence). The CDR3 extends over 14 amino acids. The CDR3 nucleotides read TGCGCCAGCAGCCCAGATGGGGCAGTCTATGGCTACACCTTC. This gives the protein CASSPDGAVYGYTF.

This clone was found a few times. The chain links TRBV28 to TRBJ2-1, with a tentative D call TRBD2 (6 bases). The CDR3 is 11 amino acids. Germline V gene sequence: CDR1 MDHEN, CDR2 SYDVKM. Trimming left V 2 bases short and J 10 bases short, with 6 bases between. The CDR3 region has the DNA TGTGCCAGCAGTTTAGGGGGGGAGCAGTTCTTC. It is translated as CASSLGGEQFF.

The chain links TRBV28 to TRBJ2-2, with TRBD2 identical over 8 bases. The trim removed 6 bases at V and 1 base at J, leaving 7 bases unmatched. This CDR3 spans 16 amino acids. Germline V lookup: CDR1 MDHEN, CDR2 SYDVKM. CDR3 loop: CASSPMGLGNTGELFF. In DNA, the CDR3 is TGTGCCAGCAGCCCTATGGGACTAGGGAACACCGGGGAGCTGTTTTTT. Based on the CDR3 plus reference TRBV28 and TRBJ2-2, the full variable domain is DVKVTQSSRYLVKRTGEKVFLECVQDMDHENMFWYRQDPGLGLRLIYFSYDVKMKEKGDIPEGYSVSREKKERFSLILESASTNQTSMYLCASSPMGLGNTGELFFGEGSRLTVL.

The V gene is TRBV12-3 or TRBV12-4, the J gene TRBJ2-3; D gene unclear. This CDR3 has 12 amino acids. Trimming removed 5 bases at V and 3 bases at J, with 6 bases between. In DNA form, the CDR3 reads TGTGCCAGCAGTCCCATGACAGATACGCAGTATTTT. Translation gives CASSPMTDTQYF.

A remark on this clone: This sample also contains other DNA sequences that code for the same CDR3. The chain combines TRBV12-5 with TRBJ2-7; TRBD1 agrees at 8 bases. Germline V gene lookup returns CDR1 LGHNT and CDR2 FRNRAP. The ends lost 6 bases at V and 6 bases at J; junction bases unmatched: 4. The CDR3 spans 12 residues. This CDR3 reads CASGPDRGEQYF. CDR3 sequence (DNA): TGTGCTAGTGGCCCTGACAGGGGCGAGCAGTACTTC.

The chain uses TRBV6-1 and TRBJ2-7, with a tentative D call TRBD1 (5 bases). This CDR3 has 16 residues. Deletions cut 0 bases from V and 4 bases from J, with 16 bases between. The germline V gene encodes CDR1 MNHNS and CDR2 SASEGT. The CDR3: CASSEAPSDRRYEQYF. The CDR3 nucleotides are TGTGCCAGCAGTGAAGCCCCTAGTGACAGAAGATACGAGCAGTACTTC.

The table lists this clone with a count of one. This chain uses TRBV5-1 with TRBJ1-6; 9 bases map to TRBD1. Germline values: CDR1 SGHRS, CDR2 YFSETQ. The CDR3 contains 15 residues. Germline trimming cut 2 bases from V and 9 bases from J; bases unmatched to any gene: 6. The CDR3 protein is CASSFLGQGSSPLHF. The CDR3 region has the DNA TGCGCCAGCAGCTTCCTCGGACAGGGGTCTTCACCCCTCCACTTT. Variable domain in full (rest from reference TRBV5-1 and TRBJ1-6): KAGVTQTPRYLIKTRGQQVTLSCSPISGHRSVSWYQQTPGQGLQFLFEYFSETQRNKGNFPGRFSGRQFSNSRSEMNVSTLELGDSALYLCASSFLGQGSSPLHFGNGTRLTVT.

This sequence joins TRBV10-3 and TRBJ2-1; 13 bases align to TRBD2. The CDR3 length is 15 residues. Germline assignment: CDR1 ENHRY and CDR2 SYGVKD. With V trimmed by 7 bases and J by 8 bases, 8 bases remained unmatched. The DNA of the CDR3 is TGTGCCATCAAAAGGACTAGCGGGGGCCGAGATGAGCAGTTCTTC. Encoded protein: CAIKRTSGGRDEQFF.

The V gene is TRBV11-1, the J gene TRBJ2-3, with 7 nucleotides matching TRBD1. J lost 3 bases, V lost 0 bases, and 9 bases had no gene match. The length of the CDR3 is 17 residues. Germline V CDR1 and CDR2: SGHAT, FQDESV (reference sequence). The CDR3 bases are TGTGCCAGCAGCTTAGCGGTCCGGACAGGCGGGACAGATACGCAGTATTTT. This gives the protein CASSLAVRTGGTDTQYF.

The chain couples TRBV5-1 to TRBJ2-5; D possibly corresponds to TRBD1 (5 bases). V gave up 4 bases and J gave up 2 bases, with 15 bases separating them. Germline CDR1 SGHRS, CDR2 YFSETQ. This CDR3 spans 15 amino acids. CDR3 bases: TGCGCCAGCAGCGCAAATACAGGACAACAAGAGACCCAGTACTTC. This sequence encodes CASSANTGQQETQYF.

V is TRBV5-1 and J is TRBJ1-4; TRBD1 matches at 7 bases. Germline V gene sequence: CDR1 SGHRS, CDR2 YFSETQ. The CDR3 has 14 residues. V was pared by 0 bases and J by 8 bases, with 4 bases of the junction left unmatched. The DNA for the CDR3 is TGCGCCAGCAGCTTGGGGGACAGAGGCGAAAAACTGTTTTTT. As protein: CASSLGDRGEKLFF.